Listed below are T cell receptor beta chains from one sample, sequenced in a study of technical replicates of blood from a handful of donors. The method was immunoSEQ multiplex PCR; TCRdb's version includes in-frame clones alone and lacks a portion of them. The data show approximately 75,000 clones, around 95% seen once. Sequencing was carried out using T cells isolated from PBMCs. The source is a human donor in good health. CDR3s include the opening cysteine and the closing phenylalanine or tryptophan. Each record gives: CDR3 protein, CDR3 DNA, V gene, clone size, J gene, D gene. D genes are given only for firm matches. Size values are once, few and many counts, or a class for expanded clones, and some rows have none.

CDR3: CASRASSWEDTEAFF
DNA: TGTGCCAGCAGAGCAAGCTCTTGGGAGGACACTGAAGCTTTCTTT
V: TRBV6-1
size: .
J: TRBJ1-1
D: .

CDR3: CASSYSDISGGQFF
DNA: TGTGCCAGCAGTTACTCGGATATATCGGGGGGGCAGTTCTTC
V: TRBV6-5
size: once
J: TRBJ2-1
D: TRBD2

CDR3: CASSQVQGAYEQYF
DNA: TGCGCCAGCAGCCAAGTCCAGGGGGCGTACGAGCAGTACTTC
V: TRBV4-3
size: .
J: TRBJ2-7
D: TRBD1

CDR3: CASSEQGQGYEKLFF
DNA: TGTGCCAGCAGTGAACAGGGACAGGGGTATGAAAAACTGTTTTTT
V: TRBV6-1
size: .
J: TRBJ1-4
D: TRBD1

CDR3: CASSPGQGILSGANVLTF
DNA: TGTGCCAGCAGCCCTGGACAGGGAATTCTCTCTGGGGCCAACGTCCTGACTTTC
V: TRBV5-4
size: .
J: TRBJ2-6
D: TRBD1

CDR3: CAWSVTGLPEKLFF
DNA: TGTGCCTGGAGTGTAACAGGGCTGCCTGAAAAACTGTTTTTT
V: TRBV30
size: once
J: TRBJ1-4
D: .

CDR3: CASSFGGAGTGELFF
DNA: TGTGCCAGCAGCTTCGGGGGGGCGGGTACCGGGGAGCTGTTTTTT
V: TRBV11-3
size: once
J: TRBJ2-2
D: TRBD2

CDR3: CASSLSTGGQEKLFF
DNA: TGTGCCAGTAGTCTGTCGACAGGGGGCCAGGAAAAACTGTTTTTT
V: TRBV19
size: .
J: TRBJ1-4
D: TRBD1

CDR3: CAISGQGHGYTF
DNA: TGTGCCATCAGTGGACAGGGGCATGGCTACACCTTC
V: TRBV10-3
size: .
J: TRBJ1-2
D: TRBD1

CDR3: CASSQSQGRLYEQYF
DNA: TGCGCCAGCAGCCAATCCCAGGGTAGACTCTACGAGCAGTACTTC
V: TRBV4-3
size: .
J: TRBJ2-7
D: .

CDR3: CASSQDGVAGDYEQYF
DNA: TGCGCCAGCAGCCAAGACGGGGTAGCGGGAGACTACGAGCAGTACTTC
V: TRBV4-1
size: .
J: TRBJ2-7
D: TRBD2

CDR3: CASSPRRAGPTYGYTF
DNA: TGTGCCAGCAGCCCCCGGAGGGCTGGTCCGACTTATGGCTACACCTTC
V: TRBV7-9
size: .
J: TRBJ1-2
D: .

CDR3: CASRRSAGYTGELFF
DNA: TGTGCCAGCAGGAGATCGGCGGGTTACACCGGGGAGCTGTTTTTT
V: TRBV2
size: .
J: TRBJ2-2
D: .

CDR3: CASSGTGNQPQHF
DNA: TGTGCCAGCAGCGGGACGGGGAATCAGCCCCAGCATTTT
V: TRBV9
size: .
J: TRBJ1-5
D: .

CDR3: CASSAGTRTEAFF
DNA: TGTGCCAGCAGCGCCGGGACTAGGACTGAAGCTTTCTTT
V: TRBV27
size: .
J: TRBJ1-1
D: .

CDR3: CASSLEIQGASNQPQHF
DNA: TGTGCCAGCAGCTTAGAAATCCAGGGGGCTAGCAATCAGCCCCAGCATTTT
V: TRBV7-9
size: .
J: TRBJ1-5
D: TRBD1

CDR3: CASCPTPGQGYEQYF
DNA: TGCGCCAGCTGCCCTACGCCGGGACAGGGCTACGAGCAGTACTTC
V: TRBV5-1
size: .
J: TRBJ2-7
D: TRBD1

CDR3: CASSVGRETLTDTQYF
DNA: TGTGCCAGCAGTGTTGGGCGGGAGACCCTCACAGATACGCAGTATTTT
V: TRBV2
size: .
J: TRBJ2-3
D: TRBD2

CDR3: CASSSYREINTGELFF
DNA: TGTGCCAGCAGTTCTTACAGGGAAATAAACACCGGGGAGCTGTTTTTT
V: TRBV28
size: .
J: TRBJ2-2
D: .

CDR3: CAWSAGTGRGYTF
DNA: TGTGCCTGGAGCGCCGGGACAGGGAGAGGCTACACCTTC
V: TRBV30
size: .
J: TRBJ1-2
D: TRBD1

CDR3: CASSSRQLSEQYF
DNA: TGTGCCAGCAGCTCCCGACAGCTGTCGGAGCAGTACTTC
V: TRBV11-2
size: .
J: TRBJ2-7
D: .

CDR3: CASTLQDRDSDTQYF
DNA: TGCGCCAGCACCCTGCAGGACAGAGATTCAGATACGCAGTATTTT
V: TRBV4-1
size: .
J: TRBJ2-3
D: .

CDR3: CASSPGTSGSYEQYF
DNA: TGTGCCAGCAGCCCCGGGACTAGCGGGAGCTACGAGCAGTACTTC
V: TRBV7-8
size: .
J: TRBJ2-7
D: TRBD2

CDR3: CASRLTGDEQYF
DNA: TGTGCCAGCAGATTGACAGGGGACGAGCAGTACTTC
V: TRBV14
size: .
J: TRBJ2-7
D: TRBD1

CDR3: CASSLVPGPYEQYF
DNA: TGTGCCAGCAGCTTAGTCCCCGGTCCCTACGAGCAGTACTTC
V: TRBV7-6
size: .
J: TRBJ2-7
D: .

CDR3: CASSGRDSPRQETQYF
DNA: TGTGCCAGCAGCGGACGGGACAGTCCTCGGCAAGAGACCCAGTACTTC
V: TRBV7-9
size: .
J: TRBJ2-5
D: TRBD1

CDR3: CASSLDQGDTQYF
DNA: TGTGCCAGCAGCTTAGATCAGGGGGATACGCAGTATTTT
V: TRBV11-3
size: .
J: TRBJ2-3
D: .

CDR3: CASSESRSNEKLFF
DNA: TGTGCCAGCAGTGAGTCCAGGTCTAATGAAAAACTGTTTTTT
V: TRBV25-1
size: .
J: TRBJ1-4
D: .

CDR3: CASSFVLGTGPYEQYF
DNA: TGTGCCAGCAGTTTTGTACTCGGGACAGGACCCTACGAGCAGTACTTC
V: TRBV27
size: once
J: TRBJ2-7
D: TRBD1

CDR3: CASSVPGTATGELFF
DNA: TGTGCCAGCAGCGTACCGGGGACAGCCACCGGGGAGCTGTTTTTT
V: TRBV28
size: .
J: TRBJ2-2
D: TRBD1

CDR3: CASSDRGLSTEAFF
DNA: TGCGCCAGCAGCGATAGGGGACTGAGCACTGAAGCTTTCTTT
V: TRBV4-1
size: .
J: TRBJ1-1
D: .

CDR3: CASSADLSYGYTF
DNA: TGTGCCAGCAGCGCTGACTTGAGCTATGGCTACACCTTC
V: TRBV9
size: .
J: TRBJ1-2
D: .

CDR3: CASGLAGGSYEQYF
DNA: TGTGCTTCGGGACTAGCGGGAGGTTCCTACGAGCAGTACTTC
V: TRBV7-2
size: .
J: TRBJ2-7
D: TRBD2

CDR3: CASSLDRGVTETQYF
DNA: TGTGCCAGCAGTCTTGACAGGGGAGTGACAGAGACCCAGTACTTC
V: TRBV6-5
size: .
J: TRBJ2-5
D: TRBD1

CDR3: CASSSAPGLAFYEQYF
DNA: TGTGCCAGCAGTAGCGCCCCGGGACTAGCGTTCTACGAGCAGTACTTC
V: TRBV27
size: .
J: TRBJ2-7
D: TRBD2

CDR3: CASSLAASGRMNEQFF
DNA: TGTGCCAGCAGCTTAGCGGCTAGCGGGAGAATGAATGAGCAGTTCTTC
V: TRBV11-3
size: .
J: TRBJ2-1
D: TRBD2

CDR3: CALVGEAGNTIYF
DNA: TGTGCTTTAGTAGGGGAAGCTGGAAACACCATATATTTT
V: TRBV30
size: .
J: TRBJ1-3
D: .

CDR3: CASSLVRTEVNYGYTF
DNA: TGTGCCAGCAGCTTAGTTAGGACAGAGGTCAACTATGGCTACACCTTC
V: TRBV7-2
size: .
J: TRBJ1-2
D: .

CDR3: CASWLAGGTTQYF
DNA: TGTGCCAGCTGGCTAGCGGGAGGGACGACGCAGTATTTT
V: TRBV6-1
size: .
J: TRBJ2-3
D: TRBD2

CDR3: CAWTGQGYETQYF
DNA: TGTGCCTGGACGGGACAGGGCTACGAGACCCAGTACTTC
V: TRBV30
size: .
J: TRBJ2-5
D: TRBD1

CDR3: CASSVDRRSNYGYTF
DNA: TGTGCCAGCAGCGTAGACAGGAGATCTAACTATGGCTACACCTTC
V: TRBV9
size: .
J: TRBJ1-2
D: .

CDR3: CASSLPGRGAEETQYF
DNA: TGTGCCAGCAGTTTGCCTGGACGGGGGGCGGAAGAGACCCAGTACTTC
V: TRBV28
size: .
J: TRBJ2-5
D: .

CDR3: CASSSLRGDTQYF
DNA: TGCGCCAGCAGCTCCTTACGGGGAGATACGCAGTATTTT
V: TRBV5-1
size: .
J: TRBJ2-3
D: .

CDR3: CASSGGLAGSYEQYF
DNA: TGCGCCAGCAGCGGGGGACTAGCGGGATCCTACGAGCAGTACTTC
V: TRBV5-1
size: .
J: TRBJ2-7
D: TRBD2

CDR3: CASSLFGINTDTQYF
DNA: TGCGCCAGCAGCTTGTTCGGGATAAACACAGATACGCAGTATTTT
V: TRBV5-1
size: .
J: TRBJ2-3
D: .

CDR3: CASRGRGAYSGANVLTF
DNA: TGTGCCAGTAGGGGGCGGGGGGCCTACTCTGGGGCCAACGTCCTGACTTTC
V: TRBV19
size: .
J: TRBJ2-6
D: TRBD2

CDR3: CASSLTGGYEQYF
DNA: TGCGCCAGCAGCCTCACAGGGGGCTACGAGCAGTACTTC
V: TRBV5-1
size: .
J: TRBJ2-7
D: TRBD1

CDR3: CASSLGAGGQNTEAFF
DNA: TGTGCCAGCAGTTTAGGAGCAGGGGGCCAGAACACTGAAGCTTTCTTT
V: TRBV28
size: .
J: TRBJ1-1
D: TRBD1

CDR3: CASSEGGLREAFF
DNA: TGTGCCAGCAGTGAAGGTGGGCTTCGTGAAGCTTTCTTT
V: TRBV6-1
size: few
J: TRBJ1-1
D: .

CDR3: CASSAGQGIYEQYF
DNA: TGTGCCAGTAGCGCCGGACAGGGGATCTACGAGCAGTACTTC
V: TRBV19
size: .
J: TRBJ2-7
D: TRBD1

CDR3: CASSSPDRKKIDFF
DNA: TGTGCCAGCAGCTCTCCGGACAGGAAGAAGATTGATTTCTTT
V: TRBV7-9
size: .
J: TRBJ1-1
D: TRBD1

CDR3: CASSLRSGGPGEQYF
DNA: TGTGCCAGCAGCTTAAGGTCGGGAGGGCCAGGAGAGCAGTACTTC
V: TRBV11-2
size: .
J: TRBJ2-7
D: TRBD2

CDR3: CASSPRFRRDNSPLHF
DNA: TGTGCCAGCAGCCCGAGATTTAGACGGGATAATTCACCCCTCCACTTT
V: TRBV5-6
size: .
J: TRBJ1-6
D: .

CDR3: CASALHPIGADEQFF
DNA: TGTGCCAGCGCTCTTCACCCCATTGGGGCAGATGAGCAGTTCTTC
V: TRBV27
size: .
J: TRBJ2-1
D: .

CDR3: CASSVEPGFIANEKLFF
DNA: TGTGCCAGCAGCGTAGAGCCGGGGTTCATAGCTAATGAAAAACTGTTTTTT
V: TRBV9
size: .
J: TRBJ1-4
D: .